This record looks at one TCR beta chain sequence and its context. The table came from immunoSEQ multiplex PCR; TCRdb's copy has only in-frame clones and leaves some out. The table has about 22,000 clones, 91% seen once; the top ten hold 0.68%. V lost 3 bases to trimming and J lost 6 bases, with 6 bases between them. This CDR3 is 13 amino acids long. Germline loops: CDR1 SGHAT, CDR2 FQDESV (reference sequence). This sample was taken from a study of T cell changes during pregnancy in multiple sclerosis. This sequence was found in a female donor with multiple sclerosis, enrolled in a pregnancy study. The input for sequencing was CD4+ T cells from peripheral blood mononuclear cells, taken in the third trimester of pregnancy. This chain links TRBV11-1 with TRBJ1-6, with D unresolved. CDR3 nucleotide sequence: TGTGCCAGCAGCTTCGTCAGTAATTCACCCCTCCACTTT. It codes for CASSFVSNSPLHF.